The 30 T cell receptor beta chains listed next were all sequenced from one sample in a study of CD8+ T cells in alopecia areata. The treatment was: oral pan-JAK inhibitor, 5-10 mg twice daily. cDNA reverse transcribed from extracted RNA served as the sequencing template. Using immunoSEQ multiplex PCR, the repertoire was profiled, and TCRdb retains in-frame clones only, with some absent. The sample contains 150,000 to 250,000 clones, 55% to 75% of which appear only once. The sample was CD4+ T cells sorted from blood, taken at week 24, from a patient treated with tofacitinib. The receptors stem from a human donor with alopecia areata.

The chain carries TRBV7-8 and TRBJ2-1; D may be TRBD2 (5 bases). Per the germline V gene, CDR1 is SGHVS and CDR2 is FQNEAQ. The V end was cut by 5 bases, the J end by 1 base, with 24 bases between. The CDR3 is 19 amino acids. The CDR3 is CASSRRLLVNGGSYNEQFF. Here the CDR3 DNA reads TGTGCCAGCAGCCGACGGCTACTAGTGAATGGTGGTTCCTACAATGAGCAGTTCTTC.

The CDR3 nucleotides read TGTGCCTGGAGTATCGGGACAGGATACTACGAGCAGTACTTC. Protein sequence: CAWSIGTGYYEQYF. The chain links TRBV30 to TRBJ2-7; 8 nucleotides align to TRBD1. J lost 3 bases, V lost 2 bases, and 6 bases had no gene match. Looked up from germline, CDR1 is GTSNPN and CDR2 is SVGIG (reference sequence). The CDR3 runs 14 residues.

CDR3 coding DNA: TGTGCCCGCAAGATGAGCGGGGGGACCCAAGAGACCCAGTACTTC. This encodes CARKMSGGTQETQYF. V and J are TRBV2 and TRBJ2-5; 9 positions agree with TRBD2. CDR3 length: 15 amino acids. V lost 11 bases, J lost 1 base, and 11 bases stayed unmatched. Looked up from germline, CDR1 is SNHLY and CDR2 is FYNNEI. The full variable domain, rest sourced from reference TRBV2 and TRBJ2-5, is EPEVTQTPSHQVTQMGQEVILRCVPISNHLYFYWYRQILGQKVEFLVSFYNNEISEKSEIFDDQFSVERPDGSNFTLKIRSTKLEDSAMYFCARKMSGGTQETQYFGPGTRLLVL.

The rearrangement links TRBV2 to TRBJ2-1; 12 bases line up with TRBD2. In germline, CDR1 is SNHLY, CDR2 FYNNEI. This CDR3 contains 19 residues. V lost 4 bases, J lost 0 bases, and 10 bases stayed unmatched. CDR3 sequence reads: CASSAPGLAGLRSYNEQFF. The DNA of the CDR3 is TGTGCCAGCAGTGCACCGGGACTAGCGGGTCTACGCTCCTACAATGAGCAGTTCTTC.

The gene calls are TRBV27 and TRBJ2-5; D ambiguous. Germline values: CDR1 MNHEY, CDR2 SMNVEV (reference sequence). CDR3 length: 13 amino acids. V was shortened by 6 bases and J by 7 bases, with 15 bases between the two germline ends. This CDR3 reads CASRKRTPGTQYF. As DNA, the CDR3 is TGTGCCAGCAGAAAAAGGACCCCGGGGACCCAGTACTTC.

J is TRBJ2-1 and V is TRBV28; TRBD1 is a possible D gene (5 bases). V was cut by 2 bases and J by 5 bases, with 13 bases left in between. The CDR3 runs to 15 residues. The germline gives CDR1 MDHEN, CDR2 SYDVKM. This CDR3 reads CASSLPSDINNEQFF. DNA of the CDR3: TGTGCCAGCAGTTTACCCTCGGACATTAACAATGAGCAGTTCTTC.

This chain connects TRBV7-2 to TRBJ1-1; D is ambiguous. V lost 4 bases to trimming and J lost 0 bases, with 6 bases between them. Germline-derived CDR1 and CDR2 are SGHTA and FQGNSA. The CDR3 sequence is 13 residues long. In DNA form, the CDR3 reads TGTGCCAGCAGCTCTCAGGTGAACACTGAAGCTTTCTTT. This encodes CASSSQVNTEAFF.

The rearrangement links TRBV5-6 to TRBJ2-7, with unresolved D. This CDR3 comprises 13 residues. With 4 bases removed from V and 2 bases from J, the gap between germline ends came to 10 bases. Germline V CDR1 and CDR2: SGHDT, YYEEEE. The CDR3 reads CASSRGRTYEQYF. CDR3 DNA sequence: TGTGCCAGCAGCCGAGGACGGACCTACGAGCAGTACTTC.

V is TRBV4-3 and J is TRBJ1-5; D is unresolved. V was shortened by 0 bases and J by 4 bases, with 10 bases between the two germline ends. Germline loops: CDR1 LGHNA, CDR2 YSLEER. The length of the CDR3 is 15 residues. The CDR3 sequence: CASSQDRAVNQPQHF. The CDR3 bases are TGCGCCAGCAGCCAAGATCGGGCAGTTAATCAGCCCCAGCATTTT.

The count of this clone is one. This chain uses TRBV15 with TRBJ1-1; D gene uncertain. V lost 6 bases, J lost 1 base, and 12 bases lay in between. Germline V lookup: CDR1 LNHNV, CDR2 YYDKDF (reference sequence). The CDR3 length is 14 residues. The DNA of the CDR3 is TGTGCCACCAGGACGGGGATAGAGAACACTGAAGCTTTCTTT. Amino acid sequence: CATRTGIENTEAFF. Variable domain in full (rest from reference TRBV15 and TRBJ1-1): DAMVIQNPRYQVTQFGKPVTLSCSQTLNHNVMYWYQQKSSQAPKLLFHYYDKDFNNEADTPDNFQSRRPNTSFCFLDIRSPGLGDTAMYLCATRTGIENTEAFFGQGTRLTVV.

This clone was detected a few times. The V and J genes are TRBV6-5 and TRBJ1-5, with 9 bases that match TRBD1. J was trimmed by 4 bases and V by 7 bases; bases with no gene match: 8. Germline values: CDR1 MNHEY, CDR2 SVGAGI. The CDR3 runs to 15 residues. DNA for the CDR3: TGTGCCAGCAAGAGGACAGGGGCCGGGAATCAGCCCCAGCATTTT. Translated, it gives CASKRTGAGNQPQHF.

This chain connects TRBV6-5 to TRBJ2-3, with D maybe TRBD2 (6 bases). Germline values: CDR1 MNHEY, CDR2 SVGAGI. V was trimmed by 6 bases and J by 0 bases, leaving 10 bases between them. There are 14 residues in the CDR3. This CDR3 is CASSPRESTDTQYF. Written as DNA, the CDR3 is TGTGCCAGCAGCCCCCGGGAGAGCACAGATACGCAGTATTTT.

This clone was seen once. J is TRBJ1-4 and V is TRBV30, with TRBD1 as a possible D gene (6 bases). CDR3 length: 13 residues. Per the germline V gene, CDR1 is GTSNPN and CDR2 is SVGIG (reference sequence). V was cut by 3 bases and J by 9 bases, with 14 bases left in between. The CDR3 loop is CAWRYREAKKLFF. CDR3 nucleotide sequence: TGTGCCTGGAGATACAGGGAGGCCAAAAAACTGTTTTTT.

The chain uses TRBV19 and TRBJ1-6; D may be TRBD1 (5 bases). Germline V CDR1 and CDR2: LNHDA, SQIVND (reference sequence). The CDR3 is 15 amino acids. The ends were cut back, 8 bases at V and 6 bases at J, with 17 bases in the middle. In DNA, the CDR3 is TGTGCCAGTGCCACCGGGACGGTCCCTAATTCACCCCTCCACTTT. Encoded protein: CASATGTVPNSPLHF. Looking up the rest from reference TRBV19 and TRBJ1-6 gives the full variable domain: DGGITQSPKYLFRKEGQNVTLSCEQNLNHDAMYWYRQDPGQGLRLIYYSQIVNDFQKGDIAEGYSVSREKKESFPLTVTSAQKNPTAFYLCASATGTVPNSPLHFGNGTRLTVT.

The chain links TRBV29-1 to TRBJ2-7; 11 bases match TRBD1. Germline trimming cut 5 bases from V and 6 bases from J; bases unmatched to any gene: 9. From germline, CDR1 is SQVTM and CDR2 ANQGSEA. CDR3 size: 14 residues. CDR3 protein: CSVSYSGTGGEQYF. In nucleotides, the CDR3 is TGCAGCGTTTCTTACTCCGGGACAGGGGGCGAGCAGTACTTC.

This clone was seen only a few times. DNA of the CDR3: TGCGCCAGCAGTCAATTCCTATACCGGGCCGAGCCGAGGAATGAAAAACTGTTTTTT. This translates into CASSQFLYRAEPRNEKLFF. V is TRBV23-1 and J is TRBJ1-4; D not certain. TRBV23-1 is sorted into the ORF group, with uncertain function. CDR3 length equals 19 residues. V shed 1 base and J shed 5 bases, with 23 bases lying between them.

This rearrangement joins TRBV18 to TRBJ2-7, with no clear D. Germline V gene lookup returns CDR1 KGHSH and CDR2 LQKENI. Trimming stripped 2 bases from V and 2 bases from J, with 10 bases between. The CDR3 covers 14 residues. CDR3 sequence reads: CASSPVDGPYEQYF. CDR3 bases: TGTGCCAGCTCACCAGTGGACGGTCCCTACGAGCAGTACTTC. Full variable domain (rest looked up from reference TRBV18 and TRBJ2-7): NAGVMQNPRHLVRRRGQEARLRCSPMKGHSHVYWYRQLPEEGLKFMVYLQKENIIDESGMPKERFSAEFPKEGPSILRIQQVVRGDSAAYFCASSPVDGPYEQYFGPGTRLTVT.

This clone has more than one count but fewer than ten. CDR3 sequence (DNA): TGTGCCAGCAGCTTGGCCGGGGGGAAGGAAACTGAAGCTTTCTTT. Protein: CASSLAGGKETEAFF. The rearrangement uses TRBV5-4 and TRBJ1-1; a weak D match, TRBD1 (5 bases). The CDR3 runs 15 residues. Looked up from germline, CDR1 is SGHNT and CDR2 is YYREEE (reference sequence). Trimming removed 0 bases from V and 5 bases from J, with 14 bases in between. The complete variable domain, with remaining parts taken from reference TRBV5-4 and TRBJ1-1, reads ETGVTQSPTHLIKTRGQQVTLRCSSQSGHNTVSWYQQALGQGPQFIFQYYREEENGRGNFPPRFSGLQFPNYSSELNVNALELDDSALYLCASSLAGGKETEAFFGQGTRLTVV.

V is TRBV5-1 and J is TRBJ2-7; D not certain. Trimming took 0 bases from V and 4 from J, leaving 5 bases between them. CDR3 length: 12 amino acids. Per the germline V gene, CDR1 is SGHRS and CDR2 is YFSETQ. CDR3 DNA: TGCGCCAGCAGCTTGGACAAGTACGAGCAGTACTTC. This codes for CASSLDKYEQYF.

This clone was picked up one time. The chain uses TRBV13 and TRBJ2-7; D gene uncertain. The germline V gene encodes CDR1 PRHDT and CDR2 FYEKMQ (reference sequence). CDR3 length equals 16 residues. V gave up 3 bases and J gave up 2 bases, with 17 bases separating them. The CDR3 loop reads CASSFFPIHYPYEQYF. CDR3 in DNA: TGTGCCAGCAGCTTCTTCCCCATTCATTATCCCTACGAGCAGTACTTC.

The chain carries TRBV2 and TRBJ1-5, with D tentatively TRBD1 (6 bases). The CDR3 has 16 residues. V lost 3 bases to trimming and J lost 2 bases, with 14 bases between them. Germline V gives CDR1 SNHLY, CDR2 FYNNEI. The CDR3 sequence is CASSDPGGSGNQPQHF. CDR3 coding DNA: TGTGCCAGCAGTGACCCTGGGGGCTCGGGCAATCAGCCCCAGCATTTT.

The chain recombines TRBV7-9 with TRBJ1-1, with 10 bases matching TRBD1. V was pared by 5 bases and J by 4 bases, with 10 bases of the junction left unmatched. Germline V lookup: CDR1 SEHNR, CDR2 FQNEAQ (reference sequence). There are 16 residues in the CDR3. The CDR3 nucleotides read TGTGCCAGCAGCCGACATCCGGGACAGGGGCCCACTGAAGCTTTCTTT. This sequence encodes CASSRHPGQGPTEAFF.

The chain recombines TRBV15 with TRBJ1-5, with 12 bases fitting TRBD1. Germline V gene lookup returns CDR1 LNHNV and CDR2 YYDKDF (reference sequence). J gave up 1 base and V 1 base, and 2 bases lay outside the gene matches. The CDR3 sequence is 17 residues long. The CDR3 reads CATSRGDRGLSNQPQHF. CDR3 nucleotides: TGTGCCACCAGCAGAGGGGACAGGGGGCTGAGCAATCAGCCCCAGCATTTT.

The chain has TRBV7-2 and TRBJ2-5; D possibly uses TRBD1 or TRBD2 (6 bases each). Trimming took off 3 bases at V and 7 bases at J, with 15 bases between the two ends. Germline V CDR1 and CDR2: SGHTA, FQGNSA. This CDR3 has 14 residues. This CDR3 is CASSFEGGLRTQYF. The CDR3 DNA is TGTGCCAGCAGCTTTGAGGGGGGCCTGCGGACCCAGTACTTC.

The rearrangement uses TRBV5-4 and TRBJ1-2; maybe TRBD1 (5 bases). Germline V gives CDR1 SGHNT, CDR2 YYREEE (reference sequence). Between the trimmed V and J ends, which lost 4 bases and 5 bases, there was a span of 18 bases. This CDR3 has 15 amino acids. Here the CDR3 reads CASSPLGAPGYGYTF. CDR3 DNA: TGTGCCAGCAGCCCCCTTGGGGCCCCTGGATATGGCTACACCTTC.

The rearrangement uses TRBV6-6 and TRBJ2-5; tentative D call: TRBD1 (6 bases). Looked up from germline, CDR1 is MNHNY and CDR2 is SVGAGI (reference sequence). The CDR3 length is 13 residues. Deletions cut 6 bases from V and 5 bases from J, with 13 bases between. CDR3: CASRFSGEETQYF. The CDR3 DNA reads as TGTGCCAGCAGATTCTCAGGGGAGGAGACCCAGTACTTC.

The V gene is TRBV4-3, the J gene TRBJ1-2; no clear D. Germline CDR1 and CDR2: LGHNA and YSLEER. The CDR3 runs to 17 residues. Trimming pared 0 bases from V and 4 bases from J, leaving 18 bases between. CDR3 DNA: TGCGCCAGCAGCCAAGATCAATGGGAGAGTGTAAGCTATGGCTACACCTTC. It codes for CASSQDQWESVSYGYTF.

This clone was counted only a few times. Other nucleotide sequences in the sample specify the same CDR3. Here the CDR3 DNA reads TGTGCCATCAGTGAGCAGGGCAATCAGCCCCAGCATTTT. Its protein is CAISEQGNQPQHF. J is TRBJ1-5 and V is TRBV10-3; no firm D call. The CDR3 extends over 13 amino acids. The germline V gene encodes CDR1 ENHRY and CDR2 SYGVKD. Trimming cost V 2 bases and J 2 bases, with 4 bases left between them.

This chain uses TRBV4-1 with TRBJ1-6; the D gene is possibly TRBD1 (5 bases). The germline V gene has CDR1 MGHRA and CDR2 YSYEKL. V was shortened by 4 bases and J by 1 base, with 14 bases between the two germline ends. The CDR3 is made up of 17 amino acids. CDR3 protein: CASSREGSVSYNSPLHF. As DNA, the CDR3 is TGCGCCAGCAGCCGAGAGGGGTCAGTATCCTATAATTCACCCCTCCACTTT.

The CDR3 bases are TGTGCCTGGAACGGGGAGGGCGAGCAGTACTTC. It yields the protein CAWNGEGEQYF. The chain combines TRBV30 with TRBJ2-7, with 7 bases matching TRBD2. J gave up 6 bases and V 4 bases, and 3 bases lay outside the gene matches. Germline-derived CDR1 and CDR2 are GTSNPN and SVGIG (reference sequence). This CDR3 region has 11 residues.